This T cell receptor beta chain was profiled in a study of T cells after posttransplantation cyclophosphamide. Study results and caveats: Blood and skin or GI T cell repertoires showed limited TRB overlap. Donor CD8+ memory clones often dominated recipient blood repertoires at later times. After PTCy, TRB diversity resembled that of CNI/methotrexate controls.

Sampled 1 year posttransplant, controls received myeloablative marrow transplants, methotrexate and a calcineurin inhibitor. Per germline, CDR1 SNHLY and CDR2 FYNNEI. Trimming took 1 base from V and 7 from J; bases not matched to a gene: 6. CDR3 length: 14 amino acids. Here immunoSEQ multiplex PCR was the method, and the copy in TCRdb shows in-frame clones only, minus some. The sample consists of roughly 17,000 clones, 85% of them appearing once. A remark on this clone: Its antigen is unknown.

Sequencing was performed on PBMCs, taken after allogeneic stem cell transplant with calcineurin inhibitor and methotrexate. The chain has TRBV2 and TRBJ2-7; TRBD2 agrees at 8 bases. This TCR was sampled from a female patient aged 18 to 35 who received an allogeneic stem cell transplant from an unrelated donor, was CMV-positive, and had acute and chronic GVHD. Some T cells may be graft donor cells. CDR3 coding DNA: TGTGCCAGCAGTGAAGGAGCGGGAGAGGGAGAGCAGTACTTC. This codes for CASSEGAGEGEQYF.